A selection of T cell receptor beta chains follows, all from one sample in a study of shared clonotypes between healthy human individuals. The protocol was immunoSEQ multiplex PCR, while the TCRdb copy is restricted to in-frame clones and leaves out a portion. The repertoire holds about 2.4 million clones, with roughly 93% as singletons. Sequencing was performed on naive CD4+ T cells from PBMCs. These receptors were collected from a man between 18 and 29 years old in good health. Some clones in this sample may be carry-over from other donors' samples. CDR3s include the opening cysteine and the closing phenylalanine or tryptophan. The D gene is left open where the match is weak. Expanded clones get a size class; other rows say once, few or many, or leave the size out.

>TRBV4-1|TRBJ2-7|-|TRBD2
CASSQTSGRFYEQYF
TGCGCCAGCAGCCAAACTAGCGGGAGGTTCTACGAGCAGTACTTC
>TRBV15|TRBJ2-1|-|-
CATSRGFTAVGEQFF
TGTGCCACCAGCAGAGGTTTTACGGCTGTTGGTGAGCAGTTCTTC
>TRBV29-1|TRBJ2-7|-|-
CSVGGGGYEQYF
TGCAGCGTGGGAGGGGGCGGCTACGAGCAGTACTTC
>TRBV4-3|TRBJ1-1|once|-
CASSQAGGGTEAFF
TGCGCCAGCAGCCAAGCCGGGGGGGGGACTGAAGCTTTCTTT
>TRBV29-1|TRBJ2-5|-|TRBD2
CSIMGRGGQETQYF
TGCAGCATCATGGGGAGGGGCGGGCAAGAGACCCAGTACTTC
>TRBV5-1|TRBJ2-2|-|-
CASSPNTGELFF
TGCGCCAGCAGCCCTAACACCGGGGAGCTGTTTTTT
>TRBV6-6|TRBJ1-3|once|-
CASSTRAGGVGNTIYF
TGTGCCAGCAGCACGCGGGCTGGCGGGGTTGGAAACACCATATATTTT
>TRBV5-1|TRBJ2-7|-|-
CASSLSASVSYEQYF
TGCGCCAGCAGCTTGTCGGCTAGCGTCTCCTACGAGCAGTACTTC
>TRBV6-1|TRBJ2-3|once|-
CASSERGVRGTDTQYF
TGTGCCAGCAGTGAAAGGGGCGTAAGGGGCACAGATACGCAGTATTTT
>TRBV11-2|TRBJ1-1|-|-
CASSPPGGVAFF
TGTGCCAGCAGCCCCCCGGGGGGGGTCGCTTTCTTT
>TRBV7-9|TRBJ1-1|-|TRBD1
CASSMGQGNTEAFF
TGTGCCAGCAGCATGGGACAGGGAAACACTGAAGCTTTCTTT
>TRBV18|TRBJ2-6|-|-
CASSLSQFTGANVLTF
TGTGCCAGCTCACTTTCCCAGTTCACTGGGGCCAACGTCCTGACTTTC
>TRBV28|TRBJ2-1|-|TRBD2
CASSSPLSSGRPYNEQFF
TGTGCCAGCAGTTCCCCCCTTTCCAGCGGGAGGCCTTACAATGAGCAGTTCTTC
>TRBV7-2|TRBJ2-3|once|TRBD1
CASSLRLKGQGTDTQYF
TGTGCCAGCAGCTTGCGACTAAAGGGACAGGGAACAGATACGCAGTATTTT
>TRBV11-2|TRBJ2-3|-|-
CASSLSSYTQYF
TGTGCCAGCAGCTTAAGCTCATATACGCAGTATTTT
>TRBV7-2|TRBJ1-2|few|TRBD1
CASSQRRTGVLTF
TGTGCCAGCAGCCAAAGGAGGACAGGGGTCCTTACCTTC
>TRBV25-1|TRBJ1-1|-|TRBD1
CASSDPGGNTEAFF
TGTGCCAGCAGTGACCCAGGGGGGAACACTGAAGCTTTCTTT
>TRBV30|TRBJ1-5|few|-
CAWSVSRGRQPQHF
TGTGCCTGGAGTGTAAGCAGGGGCCGGCAGCCCCAGCATTTT
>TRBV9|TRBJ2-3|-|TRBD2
CASSVRLAGTDTQYF
TGTGCCAGCAGCGTCCGACTAGCGGGGACAGATACGCAGTATTTT
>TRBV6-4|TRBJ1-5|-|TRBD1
CASSDRLAGQENQPQHF
TGTGCCAGCAGCGACCGTCTGGCGGGACAGGAGAATCAGCCCCAGCATTTT
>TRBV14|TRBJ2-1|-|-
CASSQDGRQVSYNEQFF
TGTGCCAGCAGCCAAGATGGGAGGCAGGTCTCCTACAATGAGCAGTTCTTC
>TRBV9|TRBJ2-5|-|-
CASSVASVVTPQETQYF
TGTGCCAGCAGCGTAGCCTCGGTTGTGACCCCCCAAGAGACCCAGTACTTC
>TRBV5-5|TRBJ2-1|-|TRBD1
CASSSRQGESGNEQFF
TGTGCCAGCAGCTCCAGACAGGGAGAATCGGGCAATGAGCAGTTCTTC
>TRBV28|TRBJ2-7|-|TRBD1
CASSFGGQGSYEQYF
TGTGCCAGCAGTTTTGGGGGACAGGGGTCCTACGAGCAGTACTTC
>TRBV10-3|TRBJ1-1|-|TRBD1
CAISESRGGPEAFF
TGTGCCATCAGTGAGTCGAGAGGGGGCCCGGAAGCTTTCTTT
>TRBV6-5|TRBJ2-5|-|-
CASSILDTQETQYF
TGTGCCAGCAGTATACTGGACACCCAAGAGACCCAGTACTTC
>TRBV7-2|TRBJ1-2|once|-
CASSLGGGGVSGYTF
TGTGCCAGCAGCTTAGGGGGCGGCGGCGTCAGTGGCTACACCTTC
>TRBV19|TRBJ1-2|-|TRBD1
CASSPTGGYGYTF
TGTGCCAGTAGCCCGACAGGGGGCTATGGCTACACCTTC
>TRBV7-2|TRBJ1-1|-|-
CASSLGGGVGEAFF
TGTGCCAGCAGCTTAGGAGGTGGGGTAGGTGAAGCTTTCTTT
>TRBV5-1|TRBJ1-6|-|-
CASSVRTATNSPLHF
TGCGCCAGCAGTGTGAGGACAGCCACAAATTCACCCCTCCACTTT
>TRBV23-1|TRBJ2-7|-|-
CASRRTAFTYEQYF
TGCGCCAGCAGGAGGACAGCCTTTACCTACGAGCAGTACTTC
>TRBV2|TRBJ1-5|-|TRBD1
CASSQDRGGIQPQHF
TGTGCCAGCAGCCAAGACAGGGGAGGGATTCAGCCCCAGCATTTT
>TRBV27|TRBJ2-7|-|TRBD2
CASSLSRLASYEQYF
TGTGCCAGCAGCCTATCCCGACTAGCCTCCTACGAGCAGTACTTC
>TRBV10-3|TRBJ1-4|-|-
CAISEFERRYEKLFF
TGTGCCATCAGTGAGTTTGAGAGAAGATACGAAAAACTGTTTTTT
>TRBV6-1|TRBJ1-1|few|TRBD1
CASTETGLTEAFF
TGTGCCAGCACTGAGACAGGGCTTACTGAAGCTTTCTTT
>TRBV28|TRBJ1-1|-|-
CASSNRAEAFF
TGTGCCAGCAGCAACAGGGCTGAAGCTTTCTTT
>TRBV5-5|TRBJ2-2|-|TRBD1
CASSMTGVPNTGELFF
TGTGCCAGCAGCATGACAGGGGTGCCGAACACCGGGGAGCTGTTTTTT
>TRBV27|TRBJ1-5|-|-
CASSLSYRSPGQPQHF
TGTGCCAGCAGTTTATCGTATCGCTCCCCGGGGCAGCCCCAGCATTTT
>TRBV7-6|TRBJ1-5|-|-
CASSAGTSNQPQHF
TGTGCCAGCAGTGCAGGGACGAGCAATCAGCCCCAGCATTTT
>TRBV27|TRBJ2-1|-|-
CASSFSSPINEQFF
TGTGCCAGCAGTTTTTCTAGCCCGATAAATGAGCAGTTCTTC
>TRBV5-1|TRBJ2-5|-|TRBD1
CASSQGIQGSYQETQYF
TGCGCCAGCAGCCAGGGGATACAGGGGTCGTACCAAGAGACCCAGTACTTC
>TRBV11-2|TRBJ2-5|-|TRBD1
CASSLETWTGGLGTQYF
TGTGCCAGCAGCTTAGAAACTTGGACAGGGGGCTTGGGGACCCAGTACTTC
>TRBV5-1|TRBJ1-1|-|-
CASNPRGGSTRLVNTEAFF
TGCGCCAGCAACCCTCGAGGTGGGTCCACTAGATTGGTGAACACTGAAGCTTTCTTT
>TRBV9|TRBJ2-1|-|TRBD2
CASSPGLAGWSSYNEQFF
TGTGCCAGCAGCCCGGGACTAGCGGGATGGAGCTCCTACAATGAGCAGTTCTTC
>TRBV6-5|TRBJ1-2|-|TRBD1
CASSTPGTGYYGYTF
TGTGCCAGCAGCACCCCCGGGACAGGATATTATGGCTACACCTTC
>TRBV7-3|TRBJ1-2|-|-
CASSHGGMGAEGYTF
TGTGCCAGCAGCCATGGGGGCATGGGGGCGGAGGGCTACACCTTC
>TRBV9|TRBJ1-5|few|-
CASSVGPGNQPQHF
TGTGCCAGCAGCGTAGGACCGGGCAATCAGCCCCAGCATTTT
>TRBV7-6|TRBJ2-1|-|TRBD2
CASSRGTSGGNEQFF
TGTGCCAGCAGCCGTGGGACTAGCGGGGGCAATGAGCAGTTCTTC
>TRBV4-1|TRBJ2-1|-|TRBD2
CASSLLGLVYNEQFF
TGCGCCAGCAGCCTTTTAGGACTAGTATACAATGAGCAGTTCTTC
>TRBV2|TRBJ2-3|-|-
CASRGEADTQYF
TGTGCCAGCAGGGGGGAAGCAGATACGCAGTATTTT
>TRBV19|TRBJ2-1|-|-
CASSIMTGFPYNEQFF
TGTGCCAGTAGTATTATGACAGGCTTTCCCTACAATGAGCAGTTCTTC
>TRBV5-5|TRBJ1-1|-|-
CASSRSTGPNTEAFF
TGTGCCAGCAGCCGATCGACAGGCCCGAACACTGAAGCTTTCTTT
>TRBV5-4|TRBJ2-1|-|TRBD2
CASSAQLAGGNEQFF
TGTGCCAGCAGCGCTCAACTAGCGGGTGGCAATGAGCAGTTCTTC
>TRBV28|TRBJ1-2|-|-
CASGRDFKNYGYTF
TGTGCCTCCGGGCGGGATTTTAAGAACTATGGCTACACCTTC
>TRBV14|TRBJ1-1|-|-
CASSLLGGWTEAFF
TGTGCCAGCAGCCTTCTCGGGGGTTGGACTGAAGCTTTCTTT
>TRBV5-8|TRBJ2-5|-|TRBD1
CASGQGASETQYF
TGTGCCAGCGGACAGGGGGCCTCGGAGACCCAGTACTTC
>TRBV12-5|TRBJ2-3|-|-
CASGPGPSTDTQYF
TGTGCTAGTGGTCCAGGACCAAGCACAGATACGCAGTATTTT
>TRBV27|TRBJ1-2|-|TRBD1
CASSSTGVYGYTF
TGTGCCAGCAGTTCGACAGGGGTCTATGGCTACACCTTC
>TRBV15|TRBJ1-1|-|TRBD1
CATSNPGQGYTEAFF
TGTGCCACCAGCAACCCGGGACAGGGCTACACTGAAGCTTTCTTT
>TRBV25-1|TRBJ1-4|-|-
CASSEGTTNEKLFF
TGTGCCAGCAGTGAAGGTACCACTAATGAAAAACTGTTTTTT